These T cell receptor beta chains were read from a single sample in a study of blood T cell repertoires in COVID-19. Profiled with immunoSEQ multiplex PCR; TCRdb holds only in-frame clones, not every one. In the table there are 250,000 to 300,000 clones, 80% to 85% of which are singletons. The sample consisted of PBMCs or T cells enriched from blood (not recorded which). The receptors here all came from a man in his forties or fifties who had recovered from COVID-19. Both conserved end residues are part of each CDR3.

v_call	j_call	cdr3_length	cdr3_aa
TRBV19	TRBJ1-5	13	CASRDYRDQPQHF
TRBV5-1	TRBJ2-3	15	CASRPPGGSTDTQYF
TRBV29-1	TRBJ2-7	13	CSGAGQGGGEQYF
TRBV6-5	TRBJ1-1	13	CASRTTGRTEAFF
TRBV5-1	TRBJ1-1	13	CASSLGTGTEAFF
TRBV6-6	TRBJ1-1	13	CASSKRGNTEAFF
TRBV29-1	TRBJ1-2	13	CSVVQGNNYGYTF
TRBV28	TRBJ2-2	17	CASRRTTGLSNTGELFF
TRBV7-3	TRBJ2-2	13	CASSLKGTGELFF
TRBV27	TRBJ2-7	14	CASRPGHKDYEQYF
TRBV19	TRBJ2-5	15	CASSSKRGGWETQYF
TRBV14	TRBJ1-5	13	CASSQGLNQPQHF
TRBV18	TRBJ2-5	15	CASSPLTASQETQYF
TRBV2	TRBJ1-1	14	CASKLQLMNTEAFF
TRBV5-1	TRBJ1-3	13	CASSLETGSAIYF
TRBV5-8	TRBJ2-3	15	CASSLMGGGTDTQYF
TRBV7-2	TRBJ2-4	11	CASSRQGDWYF
TRBV12-5	TRBJ2-5	11	CGVGGGETQYF
TRBV3-1/TRBV3-2	TRBJ1-1	14	CASSHTGGRTEAFF
TRBV11-3	TRBJ1-3	15	CASSLDARAGSTIYF
TRBV6-5	TRBJ2-3	12	CAVGLVADTQYF
TRBV5-1	TRBJ1-2	16	CASSLNPGRGYYGYTF
TRBV4-3	TRBJ1-2	13	CASSQDLGQGYTF
TRBV7-8	TRBJ1-4	18	CASSLVLGTGGAQGKLFF
TRBV9	TRBJ1-5	15	CASSPSGTQNQPQHF
TRBV10-3	TRBJ1-2	15	CAIRIGTGADYGYTF
TRBV19	TRBJ1-1	14	CASSISGISAEAFF
TRBV9	TRBJ1-2	13	CASSVAGRGGNTF
TRBV30	TRBJ2-1	15	CAWSPTSIQLNEQFF
TRBV2	TRBJ1-6	12	CASTRVDSPLHF
TRBV7-8	TRBJ2-3	16	CASSPIGGASTDTQYF
TRBV19	TRBJ1-1	14	CASSMQGLNTEAFF
TRBV19	TRBJ1-1	11	CASGQGTEAFF
TRBV6-5	TRBJ2-3	15	CASSLDRTSTDTQYF
TRBV19	TRBJ2-7	12	CASSHFPYEQYF
TRBV6-5	TRBJ1-4	15	CASSAGTGVREKLFF
TRBV5-1	TRBJ2-3	17	CASSPQWGQGSTDTQYF
TRBV12-3/TRBV12-4	TRBJ1-5	13	CASSWSNNQPQHF
TRBV11-2	TRBJ2-1	17	CASSHKRGLAGYNEQFF
TRBV11-2	TRBJ1-4	14	CASRAGSPGEKLFF
TRBV20-1	TRBJ2-7	11	CSVKGVYEQYF
TRBV18	TRBJ1-4	15	CASSLGQGLSEKLFF
TRBV7-3	TRBJ1-6	14	CASSLGHYNSPLHF
TRBV30	TRBJ2-7	12	CAWSVANYEQYF
TRBV5-6	TRBJ2-2	14	CASSFIQDTGELFF
TRBV9	TRBJ1-1	16	CASSPWTGGAGTEAFF
TRBV6-2/TRBV6-3	TRBJ1-5	19	CASSYPSSRGAYGNQPQHF
TRBV5-1	TRBJ1-4	15	CASSSAGQTNEKLFF
TRBV5-1	TRBJ1-2	15	CASSLADSRDYGYTF
TRBV5-1	TRBJ1-2	15	CASSLNRAPRRGYTF
TRBV3-1/TRBV3-2	TRBJ2-5	16	CASSLRDRVSHETQYF
TRBV7-8	TRBJ2-5	15	CASSLPRGRRETQYF
TRBV2	TRBJ1-2	14	CACTRSGTGGGYTF
TRBV4-1	TRBJ2-1	13	CASSQVARNEQFF